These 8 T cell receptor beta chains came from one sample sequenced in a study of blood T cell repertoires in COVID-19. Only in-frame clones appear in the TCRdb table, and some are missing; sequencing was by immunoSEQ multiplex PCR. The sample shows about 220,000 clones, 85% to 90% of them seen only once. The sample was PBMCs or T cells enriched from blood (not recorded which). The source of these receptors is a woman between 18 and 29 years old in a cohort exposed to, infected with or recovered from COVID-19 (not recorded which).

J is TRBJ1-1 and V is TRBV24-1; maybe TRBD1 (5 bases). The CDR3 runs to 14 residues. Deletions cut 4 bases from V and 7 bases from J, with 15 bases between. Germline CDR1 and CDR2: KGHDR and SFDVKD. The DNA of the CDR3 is TGTGCCACCAGTGACGGGGAGGGGAAGGGTGAAGCTTTCTTT. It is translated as CATSDGEGKGEAFF.

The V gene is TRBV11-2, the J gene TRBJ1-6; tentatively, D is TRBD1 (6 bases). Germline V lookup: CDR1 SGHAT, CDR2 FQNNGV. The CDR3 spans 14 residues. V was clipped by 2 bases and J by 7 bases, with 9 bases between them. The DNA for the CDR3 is TGTGCCAGCAGCTTATTAAGGGGGAATTCACCCCTCCACTTT. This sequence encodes CASSLLRGNSPLHF.

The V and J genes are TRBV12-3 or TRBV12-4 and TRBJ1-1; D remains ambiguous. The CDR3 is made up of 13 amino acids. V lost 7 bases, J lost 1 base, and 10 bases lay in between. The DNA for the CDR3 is TGTGCCAGCACCTTGGCCAGGAACACTGAAGCTTTCTTT. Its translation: CASTLARNTEAFF.

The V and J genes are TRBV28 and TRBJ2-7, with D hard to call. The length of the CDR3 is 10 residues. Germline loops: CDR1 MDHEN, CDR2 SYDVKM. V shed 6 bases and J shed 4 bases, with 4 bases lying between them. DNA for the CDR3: TGTGCCAGCAGGCGATACGAGCAGTACTTC. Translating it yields CASRRYEQYF.

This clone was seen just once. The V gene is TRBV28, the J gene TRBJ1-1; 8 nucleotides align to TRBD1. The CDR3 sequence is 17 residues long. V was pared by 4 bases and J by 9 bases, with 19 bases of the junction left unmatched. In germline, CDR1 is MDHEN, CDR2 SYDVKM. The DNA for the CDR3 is TGTGCCAGCAGTTCGTTCCCGGGACAGGATCACAGGGAGAAAGCTTTCTTT. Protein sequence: CASSSFPGQDHREKAFF.

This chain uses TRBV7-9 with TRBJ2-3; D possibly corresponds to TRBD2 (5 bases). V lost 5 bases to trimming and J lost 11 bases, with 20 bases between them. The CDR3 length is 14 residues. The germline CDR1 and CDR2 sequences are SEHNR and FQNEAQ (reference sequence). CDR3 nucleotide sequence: TGTGCCAGCAGCAATAGCGAATTTACCACAAAGCAGTATTTT. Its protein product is CASSNSEFTTKQYF.

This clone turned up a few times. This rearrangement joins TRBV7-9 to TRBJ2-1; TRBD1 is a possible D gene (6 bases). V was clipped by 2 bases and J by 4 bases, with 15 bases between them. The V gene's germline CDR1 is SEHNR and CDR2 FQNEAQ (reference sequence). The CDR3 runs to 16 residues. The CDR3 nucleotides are TGTGCCAGCAGCTTACAGGGGACCGTGGTATACAATGAGCAGTTCTTC. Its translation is CASSLQGTVVYNEQFF.

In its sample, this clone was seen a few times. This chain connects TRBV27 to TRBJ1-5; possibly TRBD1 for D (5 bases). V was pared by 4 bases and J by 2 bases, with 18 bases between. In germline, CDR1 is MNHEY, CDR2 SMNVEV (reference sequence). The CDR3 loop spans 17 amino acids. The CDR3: CASSYSRGGLGNQPQHF. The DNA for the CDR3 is TGTGCCAGCAGTTACTCTCGTGGGGGGTTGGGCAATCAGCCCCAGCATTTT.